This paragraph reports one TCR beta chain. Its antigen has not been determined. No per-base quality is available; no much larger clone lies one base away. Donors formed part of the validation cohort, which comprised over a hundred subjects and was distinct from the first cohort of 666 subjects. Library construction relied on the immunoSEQ multiplex PCR assay. As for how the authors treated the data: A statistical classification framework was built to diagnose cytomegalovirus status from the catalog of TCR beta chain sequences. TCRdb retrieved this table from immuneACCESS and kept in-frame rearrangements only. Not all clones are present; in checked studies, unresolved V genes account for under half, and no reason is known for the remainder. That table gives V, J and clone size, and the DNA gave D and trimming. In all, the sample holds approximately 50,000 clones, and roughly 85% of those were seen once. The ten largest clones take up about 6.7% of the sample.

The data stem from a study of cytomegalovirus exposure and HLA in healthy donors (dated by TCRdb to the late 2010s). At the level of the whole study: According to a later analysis, the 100 to 150 validation repertoires were produced on the same platform as the 666 repertoires of the first cohort. Besides the first cohort of roughly 660 subjects, a separate validation cohort made up of 120 different subjects was used. To predict cytomegalovirus infection status, the study brought together high-throughput TCR immunosequencing, statistical association of individual TCRs with disease status, and machine learning. The aim of the study was to test whether cataloging public T cell receptors could identify signatures of past pathogen exposure. Points the paper makes about the study in general: A few of the identified cytomegalovirus-associated TCR beta chains were confirmed in vitro to be specific for cytomegalovirus antigens. It was suggested by the authors that the approach could potentially be generalized to other disease states and immunological phenotypes. Most TCR sequences were seen in very few donors, while some public TCRs were found in many individuals. A total of 150 to 200 TCR beta chains were listed by the study as associated with cytomegalovirus. A later analysis had no HLA typing for the validation cohort, so co-occurrence there was scored across all 110 or so repertoires. Of the cluster scores, around 95% were above 0 in a later analysis, which found that TCRs clustered in the first cohort also tended to co-occur in the 120 validation repertoires. The classifier was reported to diagnose cytomegalovirus status with high specificity and sensitivity in both the original and validation cohorts.

For CDR1 and CDR2, the germline V gene lists SQVTM and ANQGSEA. The junction shows trimming of 4 bases on V and 1 base on J, and the gene matches do not reach 5 bases of it. The CDR3 spans 14 residues, from the cysteine through the phenylalanine. The read is trimmed to its CDR3 DNA, 42 bases read in frame from base 1. The specimen sequenced was PBMCs. The clonotype comes from a woman younger than 45 in good health and CMV-seronegative. This chain joins TRBV29-1 to TRBJ2-7; 9 bases in the junction line up with TRBD2. The sequenced DNA is TGCAGCGTTGCCCCTAGCGGGGTTTCCTACGAGCAGTACTTC. Translated, this is CSVAPSGVSYEQYF.